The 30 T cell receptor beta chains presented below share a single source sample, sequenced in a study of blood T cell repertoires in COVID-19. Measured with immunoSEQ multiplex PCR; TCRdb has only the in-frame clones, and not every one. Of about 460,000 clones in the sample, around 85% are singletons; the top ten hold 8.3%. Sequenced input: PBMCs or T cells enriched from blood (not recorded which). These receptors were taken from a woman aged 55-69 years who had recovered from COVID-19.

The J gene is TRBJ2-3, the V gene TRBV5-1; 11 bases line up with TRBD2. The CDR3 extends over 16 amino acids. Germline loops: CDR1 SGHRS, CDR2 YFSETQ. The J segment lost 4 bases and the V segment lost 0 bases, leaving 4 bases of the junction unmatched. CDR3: CASSLGLAGNADTQYF. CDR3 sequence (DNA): TGCGCCAGCAGCTTGGGACTAGCGGGGAACGCAGATACGCAGTATTTT.

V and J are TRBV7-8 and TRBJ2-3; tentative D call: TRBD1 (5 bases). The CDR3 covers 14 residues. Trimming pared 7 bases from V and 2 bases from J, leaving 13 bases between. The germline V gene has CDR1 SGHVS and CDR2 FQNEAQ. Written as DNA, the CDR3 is TGTGCCAGCACCCCCCGACAGTACACAGATACGCAGTATTTT. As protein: CASTPRQYTDTQYF.

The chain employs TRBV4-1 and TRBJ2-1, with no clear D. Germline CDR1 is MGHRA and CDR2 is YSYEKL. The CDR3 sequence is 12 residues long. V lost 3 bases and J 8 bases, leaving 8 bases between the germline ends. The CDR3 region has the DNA TGCGCCAGCAGCCAGGCCAACGATGAGCAGTTCTTC. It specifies CASSQANDEQFF.

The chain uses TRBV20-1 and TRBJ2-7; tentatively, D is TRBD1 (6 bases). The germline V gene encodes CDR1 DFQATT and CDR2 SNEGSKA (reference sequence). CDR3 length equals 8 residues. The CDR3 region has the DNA TGCACCTTTGAGGGGGAGTACTTC. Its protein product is CTFEGEYF.

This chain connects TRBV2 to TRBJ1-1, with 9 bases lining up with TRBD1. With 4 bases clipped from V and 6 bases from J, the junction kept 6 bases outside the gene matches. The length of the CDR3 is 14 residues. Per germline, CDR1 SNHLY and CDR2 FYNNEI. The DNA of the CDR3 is TGTGCCAGCAGTGCCGACAGGGGGGTGGCTGAAGCTTTCTTT. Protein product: CASSADRGVAEAFF.

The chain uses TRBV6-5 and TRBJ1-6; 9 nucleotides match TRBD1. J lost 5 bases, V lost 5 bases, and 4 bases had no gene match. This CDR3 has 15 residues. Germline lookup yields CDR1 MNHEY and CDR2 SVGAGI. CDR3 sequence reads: CASSLTGGNNSPLHF. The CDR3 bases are TGTGCCAGCAGTCTGACAGGGGGGAATAATTCACCCCTCCACTTT.

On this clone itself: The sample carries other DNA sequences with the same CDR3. This chain's CDR3 is CASSFAGNTEAFF. Written as DNA, the CDR3 is TGTGCCAGCAGCTTCGCAGGGAACACTGAAGCTTTCTTT. The chain couples TRBV11-2 to TRBJ1-1, with no clear D. V lost 3 bases, J lost 1 base, and 6 bases lay in between. CDR3 length: 13 amino acids. CDR1 is SGHAT, CDR2 FQNNGV, per germline.

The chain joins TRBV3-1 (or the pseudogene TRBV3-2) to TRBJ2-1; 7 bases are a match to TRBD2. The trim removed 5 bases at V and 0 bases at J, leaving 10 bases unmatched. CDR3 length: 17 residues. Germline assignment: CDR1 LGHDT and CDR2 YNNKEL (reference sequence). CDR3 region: CASSAPGLRSSYNEQFF. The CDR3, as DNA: TGTGCCAGCAGCGCCCCGGGACTAAGGAGCTCCTACAATGAGCAGTTCTTC.

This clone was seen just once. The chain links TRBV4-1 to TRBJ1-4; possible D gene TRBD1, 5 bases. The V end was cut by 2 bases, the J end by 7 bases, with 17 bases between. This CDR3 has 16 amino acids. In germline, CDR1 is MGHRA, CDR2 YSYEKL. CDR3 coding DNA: TGCGCCAGCAGCCAACAAACCGCAGGGCAGGGTGAAAAACTGTTTTTT. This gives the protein CASSQQTAGQGEKLFF.

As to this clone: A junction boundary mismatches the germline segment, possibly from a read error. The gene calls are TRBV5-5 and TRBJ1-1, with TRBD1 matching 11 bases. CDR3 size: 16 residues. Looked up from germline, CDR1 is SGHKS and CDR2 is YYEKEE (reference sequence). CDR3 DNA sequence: TGTGCCAGCAGCGCTGGGACAGGGGGTTTGAAGACTGAAGCTTTCTTT. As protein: CASSAGTGGLKTEAFF.

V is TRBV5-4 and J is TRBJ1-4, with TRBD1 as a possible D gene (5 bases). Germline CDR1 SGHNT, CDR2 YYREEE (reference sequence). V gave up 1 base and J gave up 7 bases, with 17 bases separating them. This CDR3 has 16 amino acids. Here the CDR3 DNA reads TGTGCCAGCAGCTTGAACCAGCCAGGGCGTGCTGAAAAACTGTTTTTT. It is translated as CASSLNQPGRAEKLFF.

The CDR3 coding sequence is TGTGCCAGCAGGAGGGACAGGGGACGGACCGGGGAGCTGTTTTTT. Amino acids: CASRRDRGRTGELFF. V gene TRBV6-5 combines with J gene TRBJ2-2; 10 bases align to TRBD1. From germline, CDR1 is MNHEY and CDR2 SVGAGI. The CDR3 totals 15 residues. Germline trimming cut 6 bases from V and 5 bases from J; bases unmatched to any gene: 6.

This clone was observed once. CDR3 protein: CASTLAGTANTEAFF. The DNA of the CDR3 is TGCGCCAGCACCCTTGCCGGGACAGCGAACACTGAAGCTTTCTTT. The V call is TRBV5-1, the J call TRBJ1-1, with 7 bases aligning to TRBD1. CDR3 length equals 15 residues. Germline CDR1 SGHRS, CDR2 YFSETQ. After removal of 6 bases from V and 1 base from J, the junction contained 9 bases not matched to a gene.

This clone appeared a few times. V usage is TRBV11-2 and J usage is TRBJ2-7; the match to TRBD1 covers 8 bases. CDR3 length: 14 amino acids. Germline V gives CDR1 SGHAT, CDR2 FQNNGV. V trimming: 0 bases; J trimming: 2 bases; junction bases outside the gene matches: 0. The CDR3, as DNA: TGTGCCAGCAGCTTAGAACAGGGGGCCTACGAGCAGTACTTC. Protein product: CASSLEQGAYEQYF.

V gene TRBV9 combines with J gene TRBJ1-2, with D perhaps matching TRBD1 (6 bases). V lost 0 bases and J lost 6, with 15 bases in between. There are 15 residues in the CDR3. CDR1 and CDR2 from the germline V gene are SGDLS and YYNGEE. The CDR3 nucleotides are TGTGCCAGCAGCGTAGGTCAGGGGTTTTATGATGGCTACACCTTC. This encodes CASSVGQGFYDGYTF.

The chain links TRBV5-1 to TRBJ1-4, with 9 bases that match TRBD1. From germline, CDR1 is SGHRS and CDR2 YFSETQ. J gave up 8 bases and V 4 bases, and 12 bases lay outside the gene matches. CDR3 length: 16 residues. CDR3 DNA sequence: TGCGCCAGCAGCCTGGGACAGGGTGGGAAGCGAGAAAAACTGTTTTTT. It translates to CASSLGQGGKREKLFF.

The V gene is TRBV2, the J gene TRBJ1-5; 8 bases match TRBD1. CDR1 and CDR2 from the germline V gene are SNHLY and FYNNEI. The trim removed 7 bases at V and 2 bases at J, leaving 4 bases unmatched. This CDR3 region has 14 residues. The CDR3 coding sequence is TGTGCCAGCATTAAGGACAGGGGCAATCAGCCCCAGCATTTT. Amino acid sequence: CASIKDRGNQPQHF.

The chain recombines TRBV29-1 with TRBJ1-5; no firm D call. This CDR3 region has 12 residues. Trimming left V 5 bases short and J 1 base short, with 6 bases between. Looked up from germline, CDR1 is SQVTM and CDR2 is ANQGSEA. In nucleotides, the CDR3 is TGCAGCGTTCGCGAGAGCAATCAGCCCCAGCATTTT. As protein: CSVRESNQPQHF.

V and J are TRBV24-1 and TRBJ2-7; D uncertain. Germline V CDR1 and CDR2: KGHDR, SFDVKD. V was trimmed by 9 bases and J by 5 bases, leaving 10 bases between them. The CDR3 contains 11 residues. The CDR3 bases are TGTGCCACCTCGCTAGGCCACGAGCAGTACTTC. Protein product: CATSLGHEQYF.

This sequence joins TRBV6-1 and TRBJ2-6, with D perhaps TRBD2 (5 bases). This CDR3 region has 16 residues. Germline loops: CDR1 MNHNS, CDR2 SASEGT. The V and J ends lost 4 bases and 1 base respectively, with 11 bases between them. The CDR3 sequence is CASSASRGSGANVLTF. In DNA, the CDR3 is TGTGCCAGCAGTGCCAGCCGAGGGTCTGGGGCCAACGTCCTGACTTTC.

This CDR3 reads CASSQDRTGGPWNEQFF. The CDR3 DNA is TGCGCCAGCAGCCAAGATAGGACAGGGGGCCCTTGGAATGAGCAGTTCTTC. The chain couples TRBV4-1 to TRBJ2-1; 11 bases map to TRBD1. With V trimmed by 0 bases and J by 7 bases, 8 bases remained unmatched. The CDR3 is made up of 17 amino acids. Germline CDR1 MGHRA, CDR2 YSYEKL.

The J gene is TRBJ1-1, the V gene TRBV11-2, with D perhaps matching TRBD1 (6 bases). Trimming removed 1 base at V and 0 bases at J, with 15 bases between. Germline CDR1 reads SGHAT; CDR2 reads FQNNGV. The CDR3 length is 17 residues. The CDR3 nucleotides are TGTGCCAGCAGCTTAGTTGGGGGCCCTGGGTTGAACACTGAAGCTTTCTTT. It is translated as CASSLVGGPGLNTEAFF.

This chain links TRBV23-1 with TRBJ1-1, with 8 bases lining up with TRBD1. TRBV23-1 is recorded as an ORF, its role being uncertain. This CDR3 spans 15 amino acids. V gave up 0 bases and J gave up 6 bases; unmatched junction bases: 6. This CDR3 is CASSQSYWDRPEAFF. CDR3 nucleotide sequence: TGCGCCAGCAGTCAATCCTATTGGGACAGGCCTGAAGCTTTCTTT.

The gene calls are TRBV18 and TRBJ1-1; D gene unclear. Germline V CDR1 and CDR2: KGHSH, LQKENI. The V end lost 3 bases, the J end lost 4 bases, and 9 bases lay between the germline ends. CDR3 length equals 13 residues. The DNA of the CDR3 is TGTGCCAGCTCACCCCCCCTAGGCACTGAAGCTTTCTTT. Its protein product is CASSPPLGTEAFF.

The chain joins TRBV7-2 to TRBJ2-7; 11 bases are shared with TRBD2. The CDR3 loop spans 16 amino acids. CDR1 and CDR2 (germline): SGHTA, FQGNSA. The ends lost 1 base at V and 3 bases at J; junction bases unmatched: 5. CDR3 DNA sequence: TGTGCCAGCAGCTTAGGCCCTAGCGGGGGGAGCTACGAGCAGTACTTC. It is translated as CASSLGPSGGSYEQYF.

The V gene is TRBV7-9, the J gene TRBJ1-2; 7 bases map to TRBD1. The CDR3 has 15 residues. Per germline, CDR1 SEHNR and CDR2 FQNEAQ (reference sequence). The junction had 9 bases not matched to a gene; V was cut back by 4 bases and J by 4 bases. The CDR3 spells CASSYPDRASYGYTF. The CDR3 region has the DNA TGTGCCAGCAGCTACCCCGACAGGGCGTCCTATGGCTACACCTTC.

For the CDR3, the DNA is TGTGCCAGCACTAAAGACAGGGGGGGCACAGATACGCAGTATTTT. Translating it yields CASTKDRGGTDTQYF. This rearrangement joins TRBV2 to TRBJ2-3, with TRBD1 identical over 9 bases. The germline CDR1 and CDR2 sequences are SNHLY and FYNNEI. Trimming took 7 bases from V and 1 from J; bases not matched to a gene: 6. This CDR3 has 15 residues.

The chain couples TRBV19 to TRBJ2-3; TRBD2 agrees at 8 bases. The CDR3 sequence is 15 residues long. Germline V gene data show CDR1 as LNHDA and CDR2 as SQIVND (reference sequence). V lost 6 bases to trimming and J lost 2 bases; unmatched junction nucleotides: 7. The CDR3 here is CASSNGRGITDTQYF. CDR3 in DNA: TGTGCCAGTAGCAACGGGAGGGGTATCACAGATACGCAGTATTTT.

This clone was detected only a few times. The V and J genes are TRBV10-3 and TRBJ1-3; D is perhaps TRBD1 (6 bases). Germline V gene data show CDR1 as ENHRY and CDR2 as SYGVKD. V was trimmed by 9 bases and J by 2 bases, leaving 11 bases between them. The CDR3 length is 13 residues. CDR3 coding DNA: TGTGCCATGAGCGCAGGGGCTGGAAACACCATATATTTT. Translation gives CAMSAGAGNTIYF.

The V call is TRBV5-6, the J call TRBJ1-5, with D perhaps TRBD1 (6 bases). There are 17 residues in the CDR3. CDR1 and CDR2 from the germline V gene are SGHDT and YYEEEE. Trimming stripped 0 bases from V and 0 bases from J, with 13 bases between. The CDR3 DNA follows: TGTGCCAGCAGCTTGGCCGGACAGCCACTTAGCAATCAGCCCCAGCATTTT. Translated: CASSLAGQPLSNQPQHF.